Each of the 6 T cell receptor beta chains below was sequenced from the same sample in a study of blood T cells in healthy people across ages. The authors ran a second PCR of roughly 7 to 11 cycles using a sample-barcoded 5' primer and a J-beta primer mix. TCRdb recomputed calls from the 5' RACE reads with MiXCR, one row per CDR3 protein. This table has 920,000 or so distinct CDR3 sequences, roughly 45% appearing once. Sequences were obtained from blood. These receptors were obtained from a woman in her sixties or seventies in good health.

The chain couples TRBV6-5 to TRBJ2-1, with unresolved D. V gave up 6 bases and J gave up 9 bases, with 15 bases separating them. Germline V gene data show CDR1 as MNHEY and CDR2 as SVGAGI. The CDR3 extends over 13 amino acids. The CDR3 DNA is TGTGCCAGCAGCCTCGGACGCTTGGGTGAGCAGTTCTTC. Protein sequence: CASSLGRLGEQFF.

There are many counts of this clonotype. In DNA form, the CDR3 reads TGTGCCAGCAGTGTCACAGGGGTCAATGAGCAGTTCTTC. It codes for CASSVTGVNEQFF. The chain carries TRBV27 and TRBJ2-1; 7 bases map to TRBD1. V was pared by 5 bases and J by 6 bases, with 4 bases of the junction left unmatched. Germline-derived CDR1 and CDR2 are MNHEY and SMNVEV (reference sequence). The CDR3 covers 13 residues.

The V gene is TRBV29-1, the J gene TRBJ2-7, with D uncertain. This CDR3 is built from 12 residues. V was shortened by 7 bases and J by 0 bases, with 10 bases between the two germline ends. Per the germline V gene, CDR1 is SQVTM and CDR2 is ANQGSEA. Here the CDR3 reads CSARLSSYEQYF. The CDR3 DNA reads TGCAGCGCCCGTCTTTCCTCCTACGAGCAGTACTTC.

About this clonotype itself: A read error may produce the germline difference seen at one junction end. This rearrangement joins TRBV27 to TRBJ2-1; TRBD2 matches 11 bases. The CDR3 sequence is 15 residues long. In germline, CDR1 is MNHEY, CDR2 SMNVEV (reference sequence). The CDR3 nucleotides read TGTGCCAGCCGGTGGTTGGGGACTAGCGGAAATGTGCAGTTCTTC. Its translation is CASRWLGTSGNVQFF.

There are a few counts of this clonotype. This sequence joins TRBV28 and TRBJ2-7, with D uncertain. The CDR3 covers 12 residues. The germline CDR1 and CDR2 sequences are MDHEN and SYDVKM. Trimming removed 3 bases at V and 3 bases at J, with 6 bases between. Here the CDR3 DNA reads TGTGCCAGCAGTTTCTGGAGCTACGAGCAGTACTTC. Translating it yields CASSFWSYEQYF.

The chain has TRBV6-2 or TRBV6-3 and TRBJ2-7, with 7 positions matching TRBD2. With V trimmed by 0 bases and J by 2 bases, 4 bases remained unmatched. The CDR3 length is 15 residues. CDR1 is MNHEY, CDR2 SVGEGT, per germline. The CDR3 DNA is TGTGCCAGCAGTTACTCCCAGGGAGGGGCCTACGAGCAGTACTTC. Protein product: CASSYSQGGAYEQYF.